This T cell receptor (beta chain) was identified in a study of beta chain features in type 1 diabetes. General study results and limits: Highly expressing activated T cells could be over-counted with a cDNA template.

Expressed TCRB transcripts were sequenced because the entire RNA isolate underwent reverse transcription. Method: immunoSEQ multiplex PCR; TCRdb's copy keeps in-frame clones and lacks some. The sample includes 430,000 or so clones, over 10% of them seen just once. Via the markers CD45RO/CCR7/CD25/CD127/CD95/CD27, stem cell-like memory, regulatory, central memory and naive CD4+ cells were sorted. Post-sort purity exceeded 98% for all sorted populations. Turning to this clone: Its antigen is unknown.

The origin of this receptor is a young woman in good health. Sequencing was carried out using naive CD4+ T cells from blood.

The CDR3 DNA follows: TGTGCCATCACCCAACACAATGAGCAGTTCTTC. Its protein product is CAITQHNEQFF. The rearrangement links TRBV10-3 to TRBJ2-1, with D unclear. Germline V gene lookup returns CDR1 ENHRY and CDR2 SYGVKD. V was pared by 7 bases and J by 5 bases, with 6 bases between. This CDR3 is 11 amino acids long.